A single sample is the source of the 30 T cell receptor beta chains below, sequenced in a study of blood T cell repertoires in COVID-19. Sequencing used immunoSEQ multiplex PCR; TCRdb keeps in-frame clones, though not all of them. Of around 210,000 clones in the sample, more than 70% were seen once. Sample: PBMCs or T cells enriched from blood (not recorded which). Receptors originate from a young woman who had recovered from COVID-19.

This sequence joins TRBV28 and TRBJ1-2, with TRBD1 matching 9 bases. V was pared by 1 base and J by 4 bases, with 4 bases of the junction left unmatched. Germline values: CDR1 MDHEN, CDR2 SYDVKM. The length of the CDR3 is 15 residues. Written as DNA, the CDR3 is TGTGCCAGCAGTTTATCGGGACAGGGAAGCTATGGCTACACCTTC. Its protein is CASSLSGQGSYGYTF.

The sample holds a few counts of this clone. This chain uses TRBV19 with TRBJ1-6, with TRBD1 identical over 9 bases. The ends lost 4 bases at V and 10 bases at J; junction bases unmatched: 11. CDR3 size: 16 residues. Germline-derived CDR1 and CDR2 are LNHDA and SQIVND (reference sequence). The CDR3 bases are TGTGCCAGTAGTAACACCGGGACAGGGATATGGTCACCCCTCCACTTT. It specifies CASSNTGTGIWSPLHF. The full variable domain, rest sourced from reference TRBV19 and TRBJ1-6, is DGGITQSPKYLFRKEGQNVTLSCEQNLNHDAMYWYRQDPGQGLRLIYYSQIVNDFQKGDIAEGYSVSREKKESFPLTVTSAQKNPTAFYLCASSNTGTGIWSPLHFGNGTRLTVT.

The chain recombines TRBV5-1 with TRBJ2-1; TRBD1 aligns across 8 bases. V shed 2 bases and J 7 bases; nucleotides not matched to a gene: 11. This CDR3 has 16 residues. Per the germline V gene, CDR1 is SGHRS and CDR2 is YFSETQ. The CDR3: CASSFPGQAARNEQFF. CDR3 DNA: TGCGCCAGCAGCTTCCCGGGACAGGCTGCAAGGAATGAGCAGTTCTTC.

This clone was seen only once. The rearrangement joins TRBV11-2 to TRBJ1-4, with 7 bases fitting TRBD1. Germline CDR1 and CDR2: SGHAT and FQNNGV. This CDR3 region has 16 residues. The V gene end was trimmed by 1 base and the J gene end by 8 bases; junction bases not matched to a gene: 10. The CDR3 DNA follows: TGTGCCAGCAGCTTAGCAGCGACAGGGCAGGACGAAAAACTGTTTTTT. This encodes CASSLAATGQDEKLFF.

The V gene is TRBV5-1, the J gene TRBJ2-1; 7 positions match TRBD2. After removal of 0 bases from V and 0 bases from J, the junction contained 0 bases not matched to a gene. This CDR3 contains 15 residues. The germline V gene has CDR1 SGHRS and CDR2 YFSETQ. CDR3 region: CASSLASGSYNEQFF. The CDR3 DNA sequence: TGCGCCAGCAGCTTGGCTAGCGGCTCCTACAATGAGCAGTTCTTC.

This sequence joins TRBV18 and TRBJ2-1; D gene unclear. The germline V and J ends were trimmed by 3 bases and 4 bases, with 7 bases remaining between them. Germline CDR1 and CDR2: KGHSH and LQKENI. The CDR3 covers 13 residues. CDR3 residues: CASSPTLYNEQFF. The CDR3 DNA reads TGTGCCAGCTCACCGACACTTTACAATGAGCAGTTCTTC.

The chain couples TRBV5-4 to TRBJ2-5, with TRBD2 matching 11 bases. Germline trimming cut 4 bases from V and 6 bases from J; bases unmatched to any gene: 8. CDR1 and CDR2 (germline): SGHNT, YYREEE (reference sequence). The CDR3 is 15 residues long. In DNA, the CDR3 is TGTGCCAGCAGCCCGACTAGCGGGGTACCAAAGACCCAGTACTTC. It yields the protein CASSPTSGVPKTQYF.

The chain recombines TRBV5-6 with TRBJ1-2; D unclear. Deletions cut 4 bases from V and 4 bases from J, with 8 bases between. The CDR3 totals 12 residues. Looked up from germline, CDR1 is SGHDT and CDR2 is YYEEEE. CDR3 DNA sequence: TGTGCCAGCAGCCGCACTACCTATGGCTACACCTTC. Translating it yields CASSRTTYGYTF.

The chain uses TRBV6-5 and TRBJ2-2; no firm D call. The CDR3 consists of 13 residues. V lost 0 bases to trimming and J lost 6 bases, with 5 bases between them. The germline V gene encodes CDR1 MNHEY and CDR2 SVGAGI. The CDR3 spells CASSYSRAGELFF. CDR3 sequence (DNA): TGTGCCAGCAGTTACTCTCGGGCCGGGGAGCTGTTTTTT.

In its sample, this clone was seen many times. V gene TRBV5-4 combines with J gene TRBJ2-7, with 8 bases aligning to TRBD1. The trim removed 4 bases at V and 3 bases at J, leaving 3 bases unmatched. The CDR3 covers 13 residues. The germline V gene has CDR1 SGHNT and CDR2 YYREEE (reference sequence). Here the CDR3 DNA reads TGTGCCAGCAGCGCCGGACAGGGCTACGAGCAGTACTTC. Encoded protein: CASSAGQGYEQYF. The whole variable domain, remainder taken from reference TRBV5-4 and TRBJ2-7, is ETGVTQSPTHLIKTRGQQVTLRCSSQSGHNTVSWYQQALGQGPQFIFQYYREEENGRGNFPPRFSGLQFPNYSSELNVNALELDDSALYLCASSAGQGYEQYFGPGTRLTVT.

As DNA, the CDR3 is TGTGCCAGCAGCTTCTCTTCCAAAGGGGCGCTCTATGGCTACACCTTC. Protein: CASSFSSKGALYGYTF. V and J are TRBV11-2 and TRBJ1-2; D possibly corresponds to TRBD1 (5 bases). Trimming left V 3 bases short and J 4 bases short, with 18 bases between. In germline, CDR1 is SGHAT, CDR2 FQNNGV. The CDR3 totals 16 residues.

As regards this clone: Other nucleotide sequences in the sample specify the same CDR3. V gene TRBV28 combines with J gene TRBJ1-2, with D uncertain. Germline V lookup: CDR1 MDHEN, CDR2 SYDVKM. Deletions cut 4 bases from V and 6 bases from J, with 3 bases between. This CDR3 has 10 amino acids. CDR3 nucleotide sequence: TGTGCCAGCAGTTCGGATGGCTACACCTTC. This sequence encodes CASSSDGYTF.

The gene calls are TRBV20-1 and TRBJ2-7, with D perhaps matching TRBD1 (6 bases). This CDR3 has 14 residues. The germline gives CDR1 DFQATT, CDR2 SNEGSKA (reference sequence). V lost 3 bases and J lost 2, with 14 bases in between. CDR3 nucleotides: TGCAGTGCTAGTTGGACAGCTACCCCCTACGAGCAGTACTTC. This translates into CSASWTATPYEQYF.

This clone appeared a single time. The V and J genes are TRBV27 and TRBJ1-2; 7 bases match TRBD1. There are 13 residues in the CDR3. The V gene's germline CDR1 is MNHEY and CDR2 SMNVEV (reference sequence). V was pared by 6 bases and J by 5 bases, with 6 bases of the junction left unmatched. CDR3 coding DNA: TGTGCCAGCAGGCCAGGGGGAGGATATGGCTACACCTTC. It codes for CASRPGGGYGYTF.

This chain connects TRBV5-1 to TRBJ2-1; 9 bases line up with TRBD2. Germline V gene sequence: CDR1 SGHRS, CDR2 YFSETQ. The CDR3 runs to 15 residues. V was clipped by 2 bases and J by 6 bases; unmatched bases: 6. The CDR3 spells CASSFTSGSPNEQFF. Here the CDR3 DNA reads TGCGCCAGCAGCTTTACTAGCGGGTCCCCCAATGAGCAGTTCTTC.

The chain employs TRBV30 and TRBJ1-1; 7 positions agree with TRBD1. Germline CDR1 and CDR2: GTSNPN and SVGIG (reference sequence). Losses at the gene ends were 2 bases for V and 8 bases for J; bases not matched to a gene: 5. The CDR3 runs to 12 residues. CDR3 in DNA: TGTGCCTGGAGTAGGGGACAGATGGAAGCTTTCTTT. Amino acid sequence: CAWSRGQMEAFF.

The genes are TRBV25-1 and TRBJ2-2; possibly TRBD2 for D (6 bases). V shed 3 bases and J shed 3 bases, with 20 bases lying between them. The V gene's germline CDR1 is MGHDK and CDR2 SYGVNS. CDR3 length: 18 residues. In DNA form, the CDR3 reads TGTGCCAGCAGTGATCGACGGGGGTCAGGTGTGGACACCGGGGAGCTGTTTTTT. Encoded protein: CASSDRRGSGVDTGELFF.

V is TRBV6-5 and J is TRBJ2-5; perhaps TRBD1 as D (6 bases). Per germline, CDR1 MNHEY and CDR2 SVGAGI. Trimming took off 9 bases at V and 2 bases at J, with 13 bases between the two ends. The CDR3 has 13 residues. This CDR3 is CASTGSQQETQYF. The CDR3 nucleotides read TGTGCCAGTACAGGGTCCCAACAAGAGACCCAGTACTTC.

This chain connects TRBV28 to TRBJ2-7, with D perhaps matching TRBD1 (5 bases). V gave up 2 bases and J gave up 6 bases, with 20 bases separating them. The length of the CDR3 is 16 residues. CDR1 is MDHEN and CDR2 is SYDVKM in the germline V gene. CDR3 nucleotides: TGTGCCAGCAGTTTAAGTAGGTCAGGGAACCATGGCGAGCAGTACTTC. Protein: CASSLSRSGNHGEQYF.

In this sample, this clone turned up a few times. The chain links TRBV10-1 to TRBJ1-5; D unclear. Germline CDR1 WNHNN, CDR2 SYGVQD (reference sequence). Trimming pared 7 bases from V and 15 bases from J, leaving 10 bases between. The CDR3 covers 9 residues. CDR3 DNA sequence: TGCGCCAGCAAACTAAATTGGCATTTT. Amino acids: CASKLNWHF.

The V call is TRBV28, the J call TRBJ1-4; 9 bases fit TRBD1. The CDR3 totals 14 residues. Germline trimming cut 4 bases from V and 7 bases from J; bases unmatched to any gene: 4. From germline, CDR1 is MDHEN and CDR2 SYDVKM. The CDR3 nucleotides are TGTGCCAGCAGTTCGACAGGGGGGACTGAAAAACTGTTTTTT. Amino acid sequence: CASSSTGGTEKLFF.

The chain is built from TRBV7-8 and TRBJ1-6, with TRBD1 identical over 12 bases. Germline CDR1 SGHVS, CDR2 FQNEAQ. V was pared by 5 bases and J by 5 bases, with 7 bases of the junction left unmatched. The CDR3 is 17 residues long. CDR3: CASSLRGQGANNSPLHF. The CDR3, as DNA: TGTGCCAGCAGCCTGAGGGGACAGGGGGCCAATAATTCACCCCTCCACTTT.

The J gene is TRBJ2-1, the V gene TRBV11-3; possibly TRBD2 for D (6 bases). The CDR3 covers 13 residues. The germline gives CDR1 SGHNT, CDR2 YENEEA. Trimming stripped 6 bases from V and 6 bases from J, with 12 bases between. For the CDR3, the DNA is TGTGCCAGCAGTGGGGGGACTTCCAATGAGCAGTTCTTC. This encodes CASSGGTSNEQFF.

This sequence joins TRBV28 and TRBJ1-5; unclear D gene. This CDR3 has 12 amino acids. The V and J ends lost 3 bases and 4 bases respectively, with 4 bases between them. Germline lookup yields CDR1 MDHEN and CDR2 SYDVKM. DNA for the CDR3: TGTGCCAGCAGTTTGAGGAATCAGCCCCAGCATTTT. This encodes CASSLRNQPQHF.

This chain links TRBV7-9 with TRBJ1-1; tentatively, D is TRBD1 (5 bases). Trimming stripped 5 bases from V and 6 bases from J, with 13 bases between. Germline V CDR1 and CDR2: SEHNR, FQNEAQ (reference sequence). The CDR3 runs 13 residues. This CDR3 reads CASSPENRPEAFF. The CDR3 nucleotides are TGTGCCAGCAGCCCCGAGAACAGGCCTGAAGCTTTCTTT. The full variable domain, completed using reference TRBV7-9 and TRBJ1-1, is DTGVSQNPRHKITKRGQNVTFRCDPISEHNRLYWYRQTLGQGPEFLTYFQNEAQLEKSRLLSDRFSAERPKGSFSTLEIQRTEQGDSAMYLCASSPENRPEAFFGQGTRLTVV.

The rearrangement joins TRBV11-2 to TRBJ1-3; D is perhaps TRBD1 (6 bases). Trimming took off 0 bases at V and 0 bases at J, with 21 bases between the two ends. The CDR3 runs 20 residues. The germline V gene has CDR1 SGHAT and CDR2 FQNNGV. CDR3 amino acids: CASSLDGTGKSGDSGNTIYF. The CDR3 DNA reads as TGTGCCAGCAGCTTAGATGGTACAGGGAAAAGTGGTGACTCTGGAAACACCATATATTTT.

The rearrangement uses TRBV9 and TRBJ1-1; D not resolved. The germline gives CDR1 SGDLS, CDR2 YYNGEE. This CDR3 comprises 14 residues. V was trimmed by 1 base and J by 6 bases, leaving 13 bases between them. CDR3 nucleotides: TGTGCCAGCAGCGTAACACCCTCGGGATCTGAAGCTTTCTTT. Its translation is CASSVTPSGSEAFF. Variable domain in full (rest from reference TRBV9 and TRBJ1-1): DSGVTQTPKHLITATGQRVTLRCSPRSGDLSVYWYQQSLDQGLQFLIQYYNGEERAKGNILERFSAQQFPDLHSELNLSSLELGDSALYFCASSVTPSGSEAFFGQGTRLTVV.

The V and J genes are TRBV10-3 and TRBJ2-7; 10 bases agree with TRBD2. The CDR3 runs to 14 residues. Germline CDR1 ENHRY, CDR2 SYGVKD. V dropped 3 bases and J dropped 5; count of bases not matched to a gene: 4. The CDR3 DNA reads as TGTGCCATCAGTGAAGGTCTAGCGGGGGACGAGCAGTACTTC. This codes for CAISEGLAGDEQYF.

The chain uses TRBV5-6 and TRBJ2-3; D may be TRBD1 (5 bases). Trimming removed 5 bases at V and 0 bases at J, with 16 bases between. In germline, CDR1 is SGHDT, CDR2 YYEEEE. The CDR3 is 16 residues long. The CDR3: CASRRFGASSTDTQYF. The CDR3, as DNA: TGTGCCAGCAGACGGTTTGGGGCGTCTAGCACAGATACGCAGTATTTT.

The V and J genes are TRBV5-1 and TRBJ1-6, with no clear D. CDR1 and CDR2 from the germline V gene are SGHRS and YFSETQ. V was cut by 4 bases and J by 8 bases, with 13 bases left in between. CDR3 length: 14 residues. The CDR3 DNA reads TGCGCCAGCAGCCTACGGAGTACGGATTCACCCCTCCACTTT. This gives the protein CASSLRSTDSPLHF. Looking up the rest from reference TRBV5-1 and TRBJ1-6 gives the full variable domain: KAGVTQTPRYLIKTRGQQVTLSCSPISGHRSVSWYQQTPGQGLQFLFEYFSETQRNKGNFPGRFSGRQFSNSRSEMNVSTLELGDSALYLCASSLRSTDSPLHFGNGTRLTVT.